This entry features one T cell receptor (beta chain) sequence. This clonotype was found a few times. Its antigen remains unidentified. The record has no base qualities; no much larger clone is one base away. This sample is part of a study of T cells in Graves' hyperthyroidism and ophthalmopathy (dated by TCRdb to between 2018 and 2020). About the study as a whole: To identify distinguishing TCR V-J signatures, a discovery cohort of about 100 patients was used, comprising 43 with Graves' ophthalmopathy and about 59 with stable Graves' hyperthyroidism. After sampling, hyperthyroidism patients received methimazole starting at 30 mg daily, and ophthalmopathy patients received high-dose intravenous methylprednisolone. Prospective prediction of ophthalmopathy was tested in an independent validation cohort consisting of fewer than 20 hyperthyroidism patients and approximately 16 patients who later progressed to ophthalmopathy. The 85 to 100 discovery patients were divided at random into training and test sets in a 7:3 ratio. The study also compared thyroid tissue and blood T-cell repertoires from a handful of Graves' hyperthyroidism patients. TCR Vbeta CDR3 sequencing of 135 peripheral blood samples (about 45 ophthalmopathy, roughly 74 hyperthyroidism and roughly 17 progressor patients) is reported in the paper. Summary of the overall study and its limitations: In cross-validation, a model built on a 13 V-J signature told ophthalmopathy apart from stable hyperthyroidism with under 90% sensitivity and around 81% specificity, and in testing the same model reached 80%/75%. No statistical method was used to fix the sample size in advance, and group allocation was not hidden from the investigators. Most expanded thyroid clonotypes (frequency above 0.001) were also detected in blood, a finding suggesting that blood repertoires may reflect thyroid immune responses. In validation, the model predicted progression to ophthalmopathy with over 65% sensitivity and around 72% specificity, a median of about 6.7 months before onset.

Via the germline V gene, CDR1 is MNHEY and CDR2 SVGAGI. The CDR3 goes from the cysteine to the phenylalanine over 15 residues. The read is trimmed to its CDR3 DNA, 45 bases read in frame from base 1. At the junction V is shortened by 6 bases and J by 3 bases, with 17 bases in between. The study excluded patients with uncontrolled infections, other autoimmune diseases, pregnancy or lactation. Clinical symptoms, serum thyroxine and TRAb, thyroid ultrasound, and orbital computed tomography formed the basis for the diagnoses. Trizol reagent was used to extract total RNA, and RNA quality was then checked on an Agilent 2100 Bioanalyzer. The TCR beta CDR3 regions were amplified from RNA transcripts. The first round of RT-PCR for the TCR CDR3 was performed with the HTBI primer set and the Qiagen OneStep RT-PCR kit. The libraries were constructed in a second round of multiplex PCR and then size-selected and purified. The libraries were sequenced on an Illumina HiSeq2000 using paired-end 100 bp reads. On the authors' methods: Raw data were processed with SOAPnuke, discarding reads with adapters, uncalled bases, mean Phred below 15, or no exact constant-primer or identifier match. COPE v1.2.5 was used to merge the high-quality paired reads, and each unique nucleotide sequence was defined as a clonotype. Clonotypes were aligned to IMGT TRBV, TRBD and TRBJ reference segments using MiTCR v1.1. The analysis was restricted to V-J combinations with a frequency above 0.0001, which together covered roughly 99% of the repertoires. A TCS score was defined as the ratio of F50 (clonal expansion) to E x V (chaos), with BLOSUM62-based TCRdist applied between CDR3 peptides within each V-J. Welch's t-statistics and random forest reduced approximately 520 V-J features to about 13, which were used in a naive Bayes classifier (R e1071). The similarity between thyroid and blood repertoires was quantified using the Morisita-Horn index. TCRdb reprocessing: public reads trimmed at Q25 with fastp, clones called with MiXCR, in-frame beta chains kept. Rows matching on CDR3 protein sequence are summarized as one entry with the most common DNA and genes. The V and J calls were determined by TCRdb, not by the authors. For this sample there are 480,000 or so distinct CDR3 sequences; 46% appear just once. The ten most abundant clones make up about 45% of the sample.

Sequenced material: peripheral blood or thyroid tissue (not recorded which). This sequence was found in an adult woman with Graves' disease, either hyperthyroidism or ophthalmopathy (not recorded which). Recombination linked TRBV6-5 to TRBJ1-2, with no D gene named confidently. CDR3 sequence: CASSPNKGYDYGYTF. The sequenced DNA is TGTGCCAGCAGCCCAAACAAAGGGTACGACTATGGCTACACCTTC.